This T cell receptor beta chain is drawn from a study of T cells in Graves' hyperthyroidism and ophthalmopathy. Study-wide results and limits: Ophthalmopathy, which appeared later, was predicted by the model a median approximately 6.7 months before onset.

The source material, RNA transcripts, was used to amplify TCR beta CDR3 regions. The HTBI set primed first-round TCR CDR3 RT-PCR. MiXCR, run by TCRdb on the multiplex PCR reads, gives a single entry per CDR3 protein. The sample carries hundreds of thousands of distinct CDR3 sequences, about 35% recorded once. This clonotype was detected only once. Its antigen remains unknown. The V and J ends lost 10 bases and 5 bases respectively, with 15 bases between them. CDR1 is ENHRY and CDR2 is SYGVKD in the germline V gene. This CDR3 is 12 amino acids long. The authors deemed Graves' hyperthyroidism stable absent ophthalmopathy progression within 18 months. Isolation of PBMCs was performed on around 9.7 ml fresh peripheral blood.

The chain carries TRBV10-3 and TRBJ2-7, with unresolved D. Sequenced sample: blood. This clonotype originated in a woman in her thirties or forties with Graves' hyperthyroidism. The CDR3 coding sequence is TGTGCCAGCACCGGAGACGTAGACGAGCAGTACTTC. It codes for CASTGDVDEQYF.